This TCR beta chain came from a study of a mutant IDH1 vaccine in newly diagnosed glioma. The wider study: An approximately 60% male, roughly 40% female split and a mean age of around 41 years characterized treated patients.

Study-level points and caveats: No link was apparently found between pseudoprogression and changes in top peripheral T cell clonotypes.

Time point here: baseline, week 1 (first vaccination visit). Sample treatment: pre-vaccination baseline after standard-of-care therapy. For this clone: What it binds is not known.

The repertoire was sequenced with immunoSEQ multiplex PCR; TCRdb's copy has only in-frame clones and lacks some. This repertoire shows about 98,000 clones, around nine tenths found once; its top ten account for around 0.6%. This TCR derives from a woman aged 45-65 years with glioma. Sequenced material: PBMCs, taken from a glioma patient treated with radiotherapy, temozolomide or both.

CDR3 in DNA: TGTGCCAGCAGCATCGACAGGGGTCGAGAGACCCAGTACTTC. Translation: CASSIDRGRETQYF. The chain recombines TRBV5-5 with TRBJ2-5, with 8 nucleotides matching TRBD1. V was clipped by 4 bases and J by 4 bases; unmatched bases: 6. The CDR3 consists of 14 residues. Per germline, CDR1 SGHKS and CDR2 YYEKEE (reference sequence).